One TCR beta chain is described in this entry. No antigen is known for it. The data derive from a study of CD8 T cells in ankylosing spondylitis. Each CDR3 protein is one row after TCRdb ran MiXCR on the 5' RACE reads. The data show 250,000 to 400,000 distinct CDR3 sequences, about 9.9% seen once. Broader study findings: A motif in TCR beta, a set of under 10 highly homologous variants, appeared characteristic of ankylosing spondylitis blood.

Germline lookup yields CDR1 DFQATT and CDR2 SNEGSKA (reference sequence). V shed 5 bases and J shed 5 bases, with 30 bases lying between them. The CDR3 has 19 residues. This clonotype was obtained from a female donor with ankylosing spondylitis or in good health (not recorded which). The sequenced sample consisted of blood, either unsorted or a sorted T cell fraction (not recorded which). This chain connects TRBV20-1 to TRBJ2-2, with D maybe TRBD2 (7 bases). This CDR3 is CSAQGTLGLPGGRTGELFF. For the CDR3, the DNA is TGCAGTGCTCAAGGGACACTCGGACTACCGGGAGGAAGAACCGGGGAGCTGTTTTTT.